A selection of T cell receptor beta chains follows, all from one sample in a study of T cell responses to AZD1222 COVID-19 vaccine. Some clones are missing from TCRdb's copy, which holds only in-frame ones; the method was immunoSEQ multiplex PCR. The sample consists of about 150,000 clones, 92% of them appearing once. The source was peripheral blood, collected on day 0 of AZD1222 vaccination. These TCRs come from an adult in good health. Each CDR3 is given with its conserved first and last residue. D genes are given only for firm matches. Clone sizes are given selectively: once, few, many, or a class where the clone is expanded.

TRBJ2-3	TRBD2	TRBV5-4	NA	CASSSIGRGTDTQYF	TGTGCCAGCAGCTCTATAGGGAGGGGTACAGATACGCAGTATTTT
TRBJ1-2	NA	TRBV27	NA	CASSLGGTYGYTF	TGTGCCAGCAGTTTGGGGGGTACCTATGGCTACACCTTC
TRBJ1-4	TRBD1	TRBV6-1	few	CASSEAGTAPNEKLFF	TGTGCCAGCAGTGAAGCTGGGACAGCCCCTAATGAAAAACTGTTTTTT
TRBJ1-5	NA	TRBV4-3	NA	CASSQDPYQPQHF	TGCGCCAGCAGCCAAGATCCCTATCAGCCCCAGCATTTT
TRBJ1-2	NA	TRBV5-4	NA	CASSLGGAYGYTF	TGTGCCAGCAGCTTGGGGGGGGCCTATGGCTACACCTTC
TRBJ1-3	NA	TRBV2	NA	CASSEDYLAGNTIYF	TGTGCCAGCAGTGAAGACTACCTAGCCGGAAACACCATATATTTT
TRBJ1-2	TRBD1	TRBV5-4	NA	CASSRDRNYGYTF	TGTGCCAGCAGCCGGGACAGAAACTATGGCTACACCTTC
TRBJ1-3	TRBD1	TRBV5-1	NA	CASSLGATGVNTIYF	TGCGCCAGCAGCTTGGGGGCGACAGGGGTAAACACCATATATTTT
TRBJ1-2	TRBD1	TRBV19	NA	CASTPDRANYGYTF	TGTGCCAGTACCCCGGACAGGGCTAACTATGGCTACACCTTC
TRBJ2-7	NA	TRBV4-3	NA	CASSQGGPPYEQYF	TGCGCCAGCAGCCAAGGAGGACCACCCTACGAGCAGTACTTC
TRBJ1-1	NA	TRBV6-5	NA	CASSTRLNTEAFF	TGTGCCAGCAGTACCCGGTTGAACACTGAAGCTTTCTTT
TRBJ2-6	NA	TRBV19	NA	CASSISTSGANVLTF	TGTGCCAGTAGTATCAGTACCTCTGGGGCCAACGTCCTGACTTTC
TRBJ2-1	NA	TRBV9	medium-sized	CASSVARFNNEQFF	TGTGCCAGCAGCGTAGCAAGATTTAACAATGAGCAGTTCTTC
TRBJ1-2	NA	TRBV28	NA	CASSLEKYGYTF	TGTGCCAGCAGTTTAGAGAAGTATGGCTACACCTTC
TRBJ1-2	TRBD1	TRBV7-2	NA	CASSLAGQYYGYTF	TGTGCCAGCAGCTTAGCGGGACAGTACTATGGCTACACCTTC
TRBJ1-2	NA	TRBV18	NA	CASSPPGQGSNYGYTF	TGTGCCAGCTCACCACCCGGGCAGGGGAGTAACTATGGCTACACCTTC